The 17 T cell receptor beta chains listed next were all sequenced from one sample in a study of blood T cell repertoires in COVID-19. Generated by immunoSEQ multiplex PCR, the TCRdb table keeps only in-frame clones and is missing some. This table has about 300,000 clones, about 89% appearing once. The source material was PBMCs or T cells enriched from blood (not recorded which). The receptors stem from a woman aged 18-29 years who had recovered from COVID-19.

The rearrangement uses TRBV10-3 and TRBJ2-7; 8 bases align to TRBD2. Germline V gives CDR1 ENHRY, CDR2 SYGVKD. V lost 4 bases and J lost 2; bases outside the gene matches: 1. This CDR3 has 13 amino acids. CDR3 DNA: TGTGCCATCAGTGGCGGGGGGCCCTACGAGCAGTACTTC. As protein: CAISGGGPYEQYF.

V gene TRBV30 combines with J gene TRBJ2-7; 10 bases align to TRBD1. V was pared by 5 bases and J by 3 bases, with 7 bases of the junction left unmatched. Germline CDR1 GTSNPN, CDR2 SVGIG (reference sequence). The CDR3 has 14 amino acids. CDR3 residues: CAWAPDRGDYEQYF. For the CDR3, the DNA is TGTGCCTGGGCCCCGGACAGGGGGGACTACGAGCAGTACTTC.

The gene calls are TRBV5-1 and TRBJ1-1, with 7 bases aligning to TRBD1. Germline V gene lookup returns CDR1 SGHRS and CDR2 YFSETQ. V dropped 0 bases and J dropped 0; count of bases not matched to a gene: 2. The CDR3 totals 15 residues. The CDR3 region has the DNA TGCGCCAGCAGCTTGGTTGACAGGGTGAACACTGAAGCTTTCTTT. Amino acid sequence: CASSLVDRVNTEAFF.

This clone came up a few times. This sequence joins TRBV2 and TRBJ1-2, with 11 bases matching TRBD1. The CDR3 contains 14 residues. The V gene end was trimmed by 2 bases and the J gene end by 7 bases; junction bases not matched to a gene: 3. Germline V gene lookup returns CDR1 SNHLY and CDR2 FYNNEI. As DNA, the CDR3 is TGTGCCAGCAGTGAACGGACAGGGGGCCGTGGCTACACCTTC. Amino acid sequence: CASSERTGGRGYTF.

The CDR3 reads CASSRGANSPLHF. In DNA form, the CDR3 reads TGCGCCAGCAGCAGGGGCGCGAATTCACCCCTCCACTTT. The gene calls are TRBV5-1 and TRBJ1-6; D is possibly TRBD1 (5 bases). V gave up 4 bases and J gave up 7 bases, with 9 bases separating them. Germline CDR1 reads SGHRS; CDR2 reads YFSETQ. The CDR3 is 13 amino acids.

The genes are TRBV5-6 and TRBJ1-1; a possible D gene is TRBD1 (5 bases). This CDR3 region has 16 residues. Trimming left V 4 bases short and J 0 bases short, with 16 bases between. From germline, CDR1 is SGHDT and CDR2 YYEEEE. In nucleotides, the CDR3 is TGTGCCAGCAGCATCGGGGGTGATCCTTTGAACACTGAAGCTTTCTTT. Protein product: CASSIGGDPLNTEAFF.

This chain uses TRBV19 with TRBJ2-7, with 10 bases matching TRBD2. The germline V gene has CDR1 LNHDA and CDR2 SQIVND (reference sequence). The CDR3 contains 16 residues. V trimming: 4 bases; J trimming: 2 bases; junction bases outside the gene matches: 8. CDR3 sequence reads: CASSTDGLAVAYEQYF. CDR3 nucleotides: TGTGCCAGTAGTACCGACGGACTAGCGGTTGCCTACGAGCAGTACTTC.

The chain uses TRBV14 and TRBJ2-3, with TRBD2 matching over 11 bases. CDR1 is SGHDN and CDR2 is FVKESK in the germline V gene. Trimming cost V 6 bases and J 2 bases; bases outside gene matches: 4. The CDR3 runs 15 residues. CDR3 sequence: CASSLGLADTDTQYF. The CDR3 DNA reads TGTGCCAGCAGTCTGGGACTAGCGGACACAGATACGCAGTATTTT.

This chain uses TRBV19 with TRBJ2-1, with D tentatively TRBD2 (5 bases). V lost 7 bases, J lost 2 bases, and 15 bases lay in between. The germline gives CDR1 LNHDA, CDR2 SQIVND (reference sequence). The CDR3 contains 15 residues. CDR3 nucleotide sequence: TGTGCCAGTAATGATAAGGGAGTTGCCTACAATGAGCAGTTCTTC. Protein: CASNDKGVAYNEQFF.

The CDR3 nucleotides are TGTGCCACCAGTGATTTGTCTACCGGGACAGGGAGGGTAGATGAAAAACTGTTTTTT. It codes for CATSDLSTGTGRVDEKLFF. The rearrangement joins TRBV24-1 to TRBJ1-4, with 9 bases matching TRBD1. V trimming: 0 bases; J trimming: 6 bases; junction bases outside the gene matches: 13. The CDR3 is 19 amino acids. Germline V gene sequence: CDR1 KGHDR, CDR2 SFDVKD.

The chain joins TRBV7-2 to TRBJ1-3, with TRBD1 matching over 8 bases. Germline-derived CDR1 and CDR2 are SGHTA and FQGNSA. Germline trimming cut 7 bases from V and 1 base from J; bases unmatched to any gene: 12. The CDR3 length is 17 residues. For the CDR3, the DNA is TGTGCCAGCACCTTCTATCCAGGGGGCTTATCTGGAAACACCATATATTTT. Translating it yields CASTFYPGGLSGNTIYF.

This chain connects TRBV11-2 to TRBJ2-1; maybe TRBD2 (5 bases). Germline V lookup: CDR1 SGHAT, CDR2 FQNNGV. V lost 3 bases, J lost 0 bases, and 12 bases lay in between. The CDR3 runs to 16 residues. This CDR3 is CASSFNRDSSYNEQFF. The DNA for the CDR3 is TGTGCCAGCAGCTTTAACCGGGATAGCTCCTACAATGAGCAGTTCTTC.

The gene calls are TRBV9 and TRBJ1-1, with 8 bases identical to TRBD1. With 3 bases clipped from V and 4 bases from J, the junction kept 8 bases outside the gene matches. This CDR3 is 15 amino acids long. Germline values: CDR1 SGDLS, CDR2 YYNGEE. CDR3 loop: CASSGATGDITEAFF. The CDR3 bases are TGTGCCAGCAGCGGTGCGACAGGGGATATCACTGAAGCTTTCTTT.

CDR3 protein: CASTPGQGVSPLHF. CDR3 coding DNA: TGTGCCAGTACCCCGGGACAGGGGGTTTCACCCCTCCACTTT. The chain is built from TRBV19 and TRBJ1-6; 11 positions agree with TRBD1. V gave up 7 bases and J gave up 9 bases; unmatched junction bases: 5. The CDR3 is made up of 14 amino acids. CDR1 LNHDA and CDR2 SQIVND come from the germline V gene (reference sequence).

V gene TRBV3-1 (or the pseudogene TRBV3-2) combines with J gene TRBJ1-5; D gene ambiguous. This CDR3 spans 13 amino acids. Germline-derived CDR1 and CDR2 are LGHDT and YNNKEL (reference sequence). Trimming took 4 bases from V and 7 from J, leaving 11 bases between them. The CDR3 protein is CASSPSGYQPQHF. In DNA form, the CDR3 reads TGTGCCAGCAGCCCCTCGGGGTACCAGCCCCAGCATTTT.

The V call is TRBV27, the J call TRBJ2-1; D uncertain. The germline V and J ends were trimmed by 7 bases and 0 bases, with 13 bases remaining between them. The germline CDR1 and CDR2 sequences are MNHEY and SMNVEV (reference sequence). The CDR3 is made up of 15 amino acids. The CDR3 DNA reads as TGTGCCAGCAAGCTCAGCGCGAGCTCCTACAATGAGCAGTTCTTC. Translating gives CASKLSASSYNEQFF.

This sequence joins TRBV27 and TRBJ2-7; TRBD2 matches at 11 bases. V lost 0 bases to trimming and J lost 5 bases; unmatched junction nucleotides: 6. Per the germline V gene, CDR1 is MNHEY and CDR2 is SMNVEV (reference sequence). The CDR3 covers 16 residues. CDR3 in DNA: TGTGCCAGCAGTTTATCAGAACTAGCGGGAGTCGACGAGCAGTACTTC. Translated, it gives CASSLSELAGVDEQYF.